This T cell receptor (beta chain) was profiled in a study of CD8 T cells in ankylosing spondylitis. Between the trimmed V and J ends, which lost 3 bases and 6 bases, there was a span of 11 bases. Germline V CDR1 and CDR2: SGHAT, FQDESV (reference sequence). The CDR3 totals 13 residues. A quantitative 5'-RACE method, one with molecular barcodes, was used to make TCR beta libraries. Each CDR3 protein gets one entry after TCRdb re-called the 5' RACE reads with MiXCR. The data show 45,000 to 65,000 distinct CDR3 sequences, 7.4% seen once. Study observations and caveats: Matched ankylosing spondylitis synovial fluid reportedly showed significant enrichment of disease-linked clones. The authors found the disease-linked clones to be CD8+ and relatively rare in peripheral blood. Past studies reported some motif variants in reactive arthritis synovial fluid and blood.

This clonotype was seen ten or more times. Its target is unknown. Sequenced: blood, either unsorted or a sorted T cell fraction (not recorded which). This chain connects TRBV11-1 to TRBJ1-2; possibly TRBD1 for D (5 bases). The clonotype was recovered from a female donor with ankylosing spondylitis or in good health (not recorded which). CDR3 sequence: CASSFPPGHGYTF. The DNA of the CDR3 is TGTGCCAGCAGCTTTCCGCCGGGACATGGCTACACCTTC.